This TCR beta chain came from a study of T cells in Graves' hyperthyroidism and ophthalmopathy. The CDR3 is made up of 14 amino acids. Germline CDR1 is DFQATT and CDR2 is SNEGSKA (reference sequence). J gave up 4 bases and V 6 bases, and 5 bases lay outside the gene matches. It was RNA transcripts that yielded the amplified TCR beta CDR3 regions. An initial round of RT-PCR targeting the TCR CDR3 relied on the HTBI primer set. TCRdb used MiXCR to reprocess the multiplex PCR reads, holding one entry per CDR3 protein. The data contain about 640,000 distinct CDR3 sequences, about 20% of them singletons. This TCR derives from a man under 40 with Graves' ophthalmopathy. Material: blood. The gene calls are TRBV20-1 and TRBJ2-2; 10 positions agree with TRBD2. This CDR3 reads CSASSGSGTGELFF. The CDR3 coding sequence is TGCAGTGCCTCTAGCGGGAGTGGCACCGGGGAGCTGTTTTTT.